These T cell receptor beta chains were read from a single sample in a study of blood T cell repertoires in COVID-19. The protocol was immunoSEQ multiplex PCR, while the TCRdb copy is restricted to in-frame clones and leaves out a portion. The sample lists roughly 200,000 clones; around 82% were seen once. The specimen sequenced was PBMCs or T cells enriched from blood (not recorded which). Source of these receptors: a man in his forties who had recovered from COVID-19. Both conserved end residues are part of each CDR3.

CDR3 length,J gene,V gene,CDR3 protein
15,TRBJ2-4,TRBV5-1,CASSLSRDRADIQYF
19,TRBJ2-3,TRBV10-3,CAISEAPGLAGGGTDTQYF
14,TRBJ2-7,TRBV5-1,CASSGTGTMNEQYF
16,TRBJ2-7,TRBV13,CASSTSGRLRSYEQYF
16,TRBJ1-1,TRBV6-2/TRBV6-3,CASSYSLGGADTEAFF
15,TRBJ1-5,TRBV7-9,CASSSGTGGFQPQHF
15,TRBJ2-2,TRBV19,CASSIGGRRNGELFF
13,TRBJ1-2,TRBV7-9,CASSPGTFFGYTF
15,TRBJ2-3,TRBV5-1,CASSRSTGSTDTQYF
16,TRBJ2-1,TRBV5-1,CASSLDRGLAGDEQFF
16,TRBJ1-2,TRBV10-3,CAISATGTDSNYGYTF
12,TRBJ2-1,TRBV6-5,CASSPQGFEQFF
15,TRBJ1-1,TRBV28,CASAVGAALNTEAFF
15,TRBJ1-4,TRBV19,CASSISTAGNEKLFF
16,TRBJ1-1,TRBV5-1,CASSSRDRGVNTEAFF
16,TRBJ1-2,TRBV7-2,CASSLGQVSFNYGYTF
15,TRBJ2-7,TRBV28,CASSSLASGSYEQYF
14,TRBJ1-6,TRBV19,CASSRGQANSPLHF
13,TRBJ1-1,TRBV29-1,CSAPGPWNTEAFF
14,TRBJ2-7,TRBV6-2/TRBV6-3,CASSYPGGPYEQYF
14,TRBJ2-7,TRBV6-5,CASRTLGEGYEQYF
16,TRBJ2-2,TRBV7-9,CASSSKAGVPTGELFF
14,TRBJ2-1,TRBV13,CASSPGRGGFGQFF
13,TRBJ2-7,TRBV19,CASSAGQGYEQYF
16,TRBJ2-5,TRBV10-1,CASSEVNREIKETQYF
15,TRBJ1-6,TRBV9,CASSGRDSYNSPLHF
11,TRBJ1-3,TRBV20-1,CSARFRNTIYF
16,TRBJ1-2,TRBV4-3,CASSQDQGGQAHGYTF
16,TRBJ2-3,TRBV27,CASSLRLAGGPGTQYF
16,TRBJ2-1,TRBV14,CASSHIMRRQYNEQFF
14,TRBJ2-7,TRBV6-2/TRBV6-3,CASSHEGISYEQYF
16,TRBJ2-1,TRBV6-5,CASSSGLAGTSGEQFF
17,TRBJ1-2,TRBV30,CAWDKKPGTGGSYGYTF
13,TRBJ1-5,TRBV9,CASSVAVNQPQHF
14,TRBJ1-1,TRBV28,CASSPGQGSTEAFF
14,TRBJ1-3,TRBV19,CASTHRGSGNTIYF
14,TRBJ2-1,TRBV5-6,CASSLRGYGNEQFF
13,TRBJ1-1,TRBV7-3,CASSLRGPTEAFF
15,TRBJ2-2,TRBV18,CASSPINRDTGELFF
17,TRBJ1-3,TRBV18,CASSQYSGTGAGNTIYF
15,TRBJ1-2,TRBV4-1,CASSLRQETIYGYTF